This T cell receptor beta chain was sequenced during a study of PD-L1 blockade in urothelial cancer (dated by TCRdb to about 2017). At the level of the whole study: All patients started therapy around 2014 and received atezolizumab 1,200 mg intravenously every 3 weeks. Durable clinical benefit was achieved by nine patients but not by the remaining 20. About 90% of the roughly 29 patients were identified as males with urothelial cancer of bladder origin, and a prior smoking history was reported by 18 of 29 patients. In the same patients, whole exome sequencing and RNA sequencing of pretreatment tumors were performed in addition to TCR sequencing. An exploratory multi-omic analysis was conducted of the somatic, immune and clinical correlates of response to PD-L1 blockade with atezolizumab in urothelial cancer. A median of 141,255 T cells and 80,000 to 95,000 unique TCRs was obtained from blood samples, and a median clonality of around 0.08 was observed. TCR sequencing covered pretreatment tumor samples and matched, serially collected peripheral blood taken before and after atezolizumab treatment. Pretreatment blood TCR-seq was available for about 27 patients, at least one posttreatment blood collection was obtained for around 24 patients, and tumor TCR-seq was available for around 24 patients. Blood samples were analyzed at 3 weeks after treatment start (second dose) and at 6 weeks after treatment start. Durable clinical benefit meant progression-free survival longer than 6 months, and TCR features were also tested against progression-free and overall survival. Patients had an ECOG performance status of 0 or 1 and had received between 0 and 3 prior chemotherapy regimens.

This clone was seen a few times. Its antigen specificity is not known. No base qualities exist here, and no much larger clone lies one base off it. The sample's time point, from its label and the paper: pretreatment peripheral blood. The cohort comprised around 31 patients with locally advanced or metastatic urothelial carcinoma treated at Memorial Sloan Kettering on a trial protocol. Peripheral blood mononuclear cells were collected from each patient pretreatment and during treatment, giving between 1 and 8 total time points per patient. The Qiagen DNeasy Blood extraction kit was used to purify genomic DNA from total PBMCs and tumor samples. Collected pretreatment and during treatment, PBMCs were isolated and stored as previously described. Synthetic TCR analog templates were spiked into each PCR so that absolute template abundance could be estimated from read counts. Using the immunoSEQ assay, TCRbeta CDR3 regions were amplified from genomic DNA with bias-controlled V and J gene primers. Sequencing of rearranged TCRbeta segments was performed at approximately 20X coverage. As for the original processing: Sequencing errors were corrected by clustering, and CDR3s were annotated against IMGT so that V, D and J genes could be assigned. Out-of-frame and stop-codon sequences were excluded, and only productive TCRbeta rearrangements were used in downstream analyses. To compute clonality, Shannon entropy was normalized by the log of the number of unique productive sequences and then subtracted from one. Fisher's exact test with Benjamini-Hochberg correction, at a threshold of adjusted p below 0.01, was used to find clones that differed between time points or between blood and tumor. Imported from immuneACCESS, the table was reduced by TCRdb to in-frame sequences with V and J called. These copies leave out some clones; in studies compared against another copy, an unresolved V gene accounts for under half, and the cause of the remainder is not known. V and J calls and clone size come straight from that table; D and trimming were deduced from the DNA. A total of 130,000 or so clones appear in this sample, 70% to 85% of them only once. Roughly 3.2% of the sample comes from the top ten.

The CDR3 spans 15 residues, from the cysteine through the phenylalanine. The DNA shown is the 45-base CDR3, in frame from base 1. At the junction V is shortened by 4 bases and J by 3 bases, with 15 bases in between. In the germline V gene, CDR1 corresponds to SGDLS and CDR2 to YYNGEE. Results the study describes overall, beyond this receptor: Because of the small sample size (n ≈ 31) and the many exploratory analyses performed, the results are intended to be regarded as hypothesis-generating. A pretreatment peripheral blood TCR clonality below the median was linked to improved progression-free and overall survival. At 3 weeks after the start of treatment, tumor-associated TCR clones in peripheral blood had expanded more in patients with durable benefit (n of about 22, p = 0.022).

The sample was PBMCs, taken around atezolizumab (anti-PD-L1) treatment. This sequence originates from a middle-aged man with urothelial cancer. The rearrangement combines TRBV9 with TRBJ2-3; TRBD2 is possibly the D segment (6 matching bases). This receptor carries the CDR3 CASSPLGGVTDTQYF. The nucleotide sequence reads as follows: TGTGCCAGCAGCCCCCTCGGGGGAGTGACAGATACGCAGTATTTT.